This TCR beta chain was sequenced during a study of T cell responses to AZD1222 COVID-19 vaccine. General study findings and limits: Baseline serostatus was positive in only six AZD1222 recipients.

Per germline, CDR1 KGHSH and CDR2 LQKENI. The CDR3 covers 15 residues. V was cut by 2 bases and J by 2 bases, with 10 bases left in between. Points on this clone: The antigen is undetermined.

TCRdb keeps only in-frame clones here, not all; method: immunoSEQ multiplex PCR. The sample has about 140,000 clones, less than 95% seen once. The input for sequencing was peripheral blood, taken 28 days after the second AZD1222 dose. The rearrangement uses TRBV18 and TRBJ1-5, with no clear D. The receptor was derived from an adult who received the AZD1222 COVID-19 vaccine. The CDR3 DNA sequence: TGTGCCAGCTCACCAAAGGACGTCGGCAATCAGCCCCAGCATTTT. Protein sequence: CASSPKDVGNQPQHF.